This T cell receptor (beta chain) came from a study of T-cell reconstitution after alpha-beta-depleted transplantation in children. CDR1 is SGHTA, CDR2 FQGNSA, per germline. Trimming removed 3 bases from V and 4 bases from J, with 12 bases in between. The CDR3 sequence is 14 residues long. This clonotype was observed a few times. Its target is not known. Preparation of the TCRbeta library was carried out with unique molecular identifiers. TCRdb passed the PCR reads through MiXCR, listing each CDR3 protein once. The sample lists a few hundred thousand distinct CDR3 sequences, over 10% occurring once. Study-wide findings and caveats: Diversity and T-cell counts at one year after transplant derived mostly from new T cells.

The V call is TRBV7-2, the J call TRBJ1-2, with D unresolved. The origin of this receptor is a male patient younger than 18 who had a stem cell transplant for acute myeloid leukemia, so the T cells may come from the graft donor. The source material was PBMCs, mostly from graft donor cells, sampled 360 days after TCRalphabeta/CD19-depleted stem cell transplant. The CDR3 here is CASSLTAGIYGYTF. The CDR3 coding sequence is TGTGCCAGCAGCTTGACTGCGGGAATCTATGGCTACACCTTC. The entire variable domain, with the rest obtained from reference TRBV7-2 and TRBJ1-2, is as follows: GAGVSQSPSNKVTEKGKDVELRCDPISGHTALYWYRQSLGQGLEFLIYFQGNSAPDKSGLPSDRFSAERTGGSVSTLTIQRTQQEDSAVYLCASSLTAGIYGYTFGSGTRLTVV.